Given below is one T cell receptor (beta chain) in context. Its antigen is currently unknown. Positive CCR7 selection of CD45RO-negative cells yielded the naive CD8 cells, and terminally differentiated effector memory CD45RA+ cells were excluded. The data derive from a study of shared clonotypes between healthy human individuals. TCRdb's copy holds only in-frame clones and misses some; the assay was immunoSEQ multiplex PCR. The table has some 740,000 clones, 92% seen once. Findings and caveats of the study: Relative to their counterparts shared across all four donors, non-shared clonotypes exhibited diminished generation probabilities.

This sequence originates from a man younger than 45 in good health. Sequencing was done on a sample of naive CD8+ T cells sorted from blood.

CDR3: CASSLGSGTGVLRPYEQYF. CDR3 bases: TGTGCCAGCAGCTTAGGTTCCGGGACAGGGGTGTTGAGGCCCTACGAGCAGTACTTC. The chain uses TRBV11-2 and TRBJ2-7; 10 bases line up with TRBD1. The CDR3 covers 19 residues. Germline loops: CDR1 SGHAT, CDR2 FQNNGV. V dropped 1 base and J dropped 2; count of bases not matched to a gene: 14. Looking up the rest from reference TRBV11-2 and TRBJ2-7 gives the full variable domain: EAGVAQSPRYKIIEKRQSVAFWCNPISGHATLYWYQQILGQGPKLLIQFQNNGVVDDSQLPKDRFSAERLKGVDSTLKIQPAKLEDSAVYLCASSLGSGTGVLRPYEQYFGPGTRLTVT.